The rows below give T cell receptor beta chains drawn from one sample of a study of T cell responses to AZD1222 COVID-19 vaccine. Only in-frame clones appear in the TCRdb table, and some are missing; sequencing was by immunoSEQ multiplex PCR. This sample's table reports over 130,000 clones. Sequenced material: peripheral blood. Source of these receptors: an adult in good health. The CDR3 runs from the conserved cysteine through the conserved F or W. The D gene is left open where the match is weak.

J: TRBJ1-6; D: TRBD1; V: TRBV15; CDR3: CATSRDGGTAVRLSPLHF; DNA: TGTGCCACCAGCAGAGACGGCGGGACAGCGGTCCGGCTTTCACCCCTCCACTTT
J: TRBJ1-4; D: -; V: TRBV5-1; CDR3: CASSNPGGLNEKLFF; DNA: TGCGCCAGCAGCAACCCCGGCGGACTTAATGAAAAACTGTTTTTT
J: TRBJ1-4; D: -; V: TRBV11-2; CDR3: CASSLDLLDGSEKLFF; DNA: TGTGCCAGCAGCTTAGATCTTTTGGATGGTTCGGAAAAACTGTTTTTT
J: TRBJ1-5; D: -; V: TRBV30; CDR3: CAWSPKQGMLSNQPQHF; DNA: TGTGCCTGGAGCCCCAAACAGGGTATGTTGAGCAATCAGCCCCAGCATTTT
J: TRBJ2-1; D: TRBD2; V: TRBV7-9; CDR3: CASSLGRGGIDEQFF; DNA: TGTGCCAGCAGCTTAGGACGGGGGGGCATCGATGAGCAGTTCTTC
J: TRBJ1-2; D: TRBD1; V: TRBV7-9; CDR3: CASSHLRRDRGNYGYTF; DNA: TGTGCCAGCAGCCACCTCCGGCGGGACAGGGGGAACTATGGCTACACCTTC
J: TRBJ1-1; D: -; V: TRBV9; CDR3: CASSYRDTEAFF; DNA: TGTGCCAGCAGCTACAGGGACACTGAAGCTTTCTTT
J: TRBJ2-2; D: TRBD1; V: TRBV11-3; CDR3: CASSGRDSGGPGELFF; DNA: TGTGCCAGCAGCGGCCGGGACAGTGGGGGACCCGGGGAGCTGTTTTTT
J: TRBJ2-2; D: -; V: TRBV3-1/TRBV3-2; CDR3: CASSQTGNTGELFF; DNA: TGTGCCAGCAGCCAGACAGGGAACACCGGGGAGCTGTTTTTT
J: TRBJ1-1; D: -; V: TRBV6-5; CDR3: CASRPNRARTEAFF; DNA: TGTGCCAGCAGACCCAATAGAGCAAGGACTGAAGCTTTCTTT
J: TRBJ2-7; D: -; V: TRBV7-9; CDR3: CASSLDPGFPDEQYF; DNA: TGTGCCAGCAGCTTAGATCCAGGCTTCCCGGACGAGCAGTACTTC
J: TRBJ1-2; D: -; V: TRBV19; CDR3: CASSQGRLATNYGYTF; DNA: TGTGCCAGTAGTCAGGGACGCCTGGCTACTAACTATGGCTACACCTTC
J: TRBJ1-6; D: TRBD1; V: TRBV7-2; CDR3: CASSPSTGGNSPLHF; DNA: TGTGCCAGCAGCCCTTCGACAGGGGGCAATTCACCCCTCCACTTT
J: TRBJ2-2; D: -; V: TRBV29-1; CDR3: CSVEATRGRTGELFF; DNA: TGCAGCGTTGAGGCGACAAGGGGCAGAACCGGGGAGCTGTTTTTT
J: TRBJ1-3; D: TRBD1; V: TRBV5-1; CDR3: CASSQTGGSGNTIYF; DNA: TGCGCCAGCAGCCAGACAGGGGGCTCTGGAAACACCATATATTTT
J: TRBJ1-5; D: -; V: TRBV4-1; CDR3: CASSQIWGSNQPQHF; DNA: TGCGCCAGCAGCCAAATCTGGGGTAGCAATCAGCCCCAGCATTTT
J: TRBJ1-5; D: -; V: TRBV2; CDR3: CASSDGVRNQPQHF; DNA: TGTGCCAGCAGTGATGGGGTGCGCAATCAGCCCCAGCATTTT
J: TRBJ1-1; D: -; V: TRBV3-1/TRBV3-2; CDR3: CASSPLLASEAFF; DNA: TGTGCCAGCAGCCCCCTTCTGGCATCTGAAGCTTTCTTT
J: TRBJ1-2; D: TRBD1; V: TRBV28; CDR3: CASRGPGQGYRGSYGYTF; DNA: TGTGCCAGTAGAGGTCCGGGACAGGGCTATCGTGGGTCCTATGGCTACACCTTC
J: TRBJ1-5; D: -; V: TRBV7-8; CDR3: CASSSPRQPQHF; DNA: TGTGCCAGCAGCTCCCCTCGCCAGCCCCAGCATTTT
J: TRBJ2-1; D: TRBD1; V: TRBV9; CDR3: CASSVVGQGSNEQFF; DNA: TGTGCCAGCAGCGTAGTCGGACAGGGCAGCAATGAGCAGTTCTTC
J: TRBJ2-3; D: -; V: TRBV2; CDR3: CASSEERGHTQYF; DNA: TGTGCCAGCAGTGAAGAGAGGGGTCATACGCAGTATTTT
J: TRBJ1-6; D: -; V: TRBV30; CDR3: CAWSLEGDGSPLHF; DNA: TGTGCCTGGAGTCTAGAGGGCGACGGGTCACCCCTCCACTTT
J: TRBJ1-6; D: -; V: TRBV6-5; CDR3: CASSLLGSNSPLHF; DNA: TGTGCCAGCAGTTTGCTCGGCTCTAATTCACCCCTCCACTTT
J: TRBJ1-4; D: -; V: TRBV30; CDR3: CAWRGLTWDPVFF; DNA: TGTGCCTGGAGGGGATTAACCTGGGACCCGGTATTTTTT
J: TRBJ2-1; D: -; V: TRBV27; CDR3: CASSFWGAGFTPKNYNEQFF; DNA: TGTGCCAGCAGTTTTTGGGGGGCGGGTTTTACCCCCAAAAACTACAATGAGCAGTTCTTC
J: TRBJ2-2; D: TRBD2; V: TRBV28; CDR3: CASDLAGGPNTGELFF; DNA: TGTGCCAGTGACCTAGCGGGGGGGCCGAACACCGGGGAGCTGTTTTTT
J: TRBJ2-3; D: TRBD2; V: TRBV11-3; CDR3: CASSFGLGTDTQYF; DNA: TGTGCCAGCAGCTTCGGACTAGGGACAGATACGCAGTATTTT
J: TRBJ2-5; D: TRBD2; V: TRBV9; CDR3: CASSVGSSGVETQYF; DNA: TGTGCCAGCAGCGTAGGTTCTAGCGGGGTGGAGACCCAGTACTTC
J: TRBJ1-1; D: -; V: TRBV2; CDR3: CASSVGSLNTEAFF; DNA: TGTGCCAGCAGTGTGGGCAGTCTGAACACTGAAGCTTTCTTT
J: TRBJ1-1; D: TRBD1; V: TRBV6-5; CDR3: CASIPWDRGNTEAFF; DNA: TGTGCCAGCATTCCATGGGACAGGGGGAACACTGAAGCTTTCTTT
J: TRBJ1-5; D: -; V: TRBV19; CDR3: CASSISRDNQPQHF; DNA: TGTGCCAGTAGTATATCCAGGGACAACCAGCCCCAGCATTTT
J: TRBJ2-3; D: TRBD1; V: TRBV7-9; CDR3: CATTGGQGQYF; DNA: TGTGCCACAACTGGGGGACAGGGGCAGTATTTT
J: TRBJ1-5; D: -; V: TRBV16; CDR3: CASSQATALNQPQHF; DNA: TGTGCCAGCAGCCAAGCGACAGCCCTCAATCAGCCCCAGCATTTT
J: TRBJ2-7; D: TRBD1; V: TRBV30; CDR3: CAWSEGTGGLASYEQYF; DNA: TGTGCCTGGAGTGAAGGGACAGGGGGCCTGGCCTCCTACGAGCAGTACTTC
J: TRBJ1-1; D: -; V: TRBV6-5; CDR3: CASSYPAGQQAFF; DNA: TGTGCCAGCAGTTACCCTGCCGGACAGCAAGCTTTCTTT
J: TRBJ1-1; D: -; V: TRBV6-5; CDR3: CASSYSRAQLNTEAFF; DNA: TGTGCCAGCAGTTACTCGCGGGCACAGCTGAACACTGAAGCTTTCTTT
J: TRBJ1-2; D: TRBD1; V: TRBV2; CDR3: CASRDTGTGTLNYGYTF; DNA: TGTGCCAGCAGAGATACCGGGACAGGGACCTTAAACTATGGCTACACCTTC
J: TRBJ1-5; D: TRBD1; V: TRBV3-1/TRBV3-2; CDR3: CASSQTGGNQPQHF; DNA: TGTGCCAGCAGCCAGACAGGGGGGAATCAGCCCCAGCATTTT
J: TRBJ1-1; D: -; V: TRBV21-1; CDR3: CASSKIRTDTLDQGAFF; DNA: TGTGCCAGCAGCAAAATACGGACAGATACTCTGGACCAGGGCGCTTTCTTT
J: TRBJ2-3; D: -; V: TRBV11-3; CDR3: CASSSSLADTQYF; DNA: TGTGCCAGCAGCTCCTCCCTAGCAGATACGCAGTATTTT
J: TRBJ1-5; D: -; V: TRBV28; CDR3: CASSLANQPQHF; DNA: TGTGCCAGCAGTTTAGCAAATCAGCCCCAGCATTTT
J: TRBJ2-7; D: -; V: TRBV18; CDR3: CASSRTGDYEQYF; DNA: TGTGCCAGCTCACGCACAGGTGACTACGAGCAGTACTTC
J: TRBJ2-1; D: -; V: TRBV5-6; CDR3: CASSLSVEQFF; DNA: TGTGCCAGCAGCTTGAGTGTTGAGCAGTTCTTC
J: TRBJ1-1; D: -; V: TRBV28; CDR3: CASRPTANTEAFF; DNA: TGTGCCAGCAGACCCACAGCTAACACTGAAGCTTTCTTT
J: TRBJ2-1; D: -; V: TRBV7-9; CDR3: CASSLGGSYSYNEQFF; DNA: TGTGCCAGCAGCTTAGGGGGCTCATACTCCTACAATGAGCAGTTCTTC
J: TRBJ1-2; D: TRBD1; V: TRBV4-1; CDR3: CASSPRQGAQVGYTF; DNA: TGCGCCAGCAGTCCGAGACAGGGGGCGCAGGTTGGCTACACCTTC
J: TRBJ2-1; D: TRBD2; V: TRBV2; CDR3: CAINSSGGAYNEQFF; DNA: TGTGCCATAAACTCTAGCGGGGGTGCCTACAATGAGCAGTTCTTC
J: TRBJ1-3; D: -; V: TRBV7-2; CDR3: CASSLSGGAAGNTIYF; DNA: TGTGCCAGCAGCTTATCTGGAGGGGCAGCTGGAAACACCATATATTTT
J: TRBJ2-7; D: -; V: TRBV4-2; CDR3: CASSQPGHPPSSYEQYF; DNA: TGTGCCAGCAGCCAACCAGGCCACCCCCCCAGCTCCTACGAGCAGTACTTC
J: TRBJ1-2; D: -; V: TRBV30; CDR3: CAWSAQPQRGYTF; DNA: TGTGCCTGGAGTGCACAGCCACAGCGAGGCTACACCTTC
J: TRBJ1-2; D: -; V: TRBV7-8; CDR3: CASSLGRSGGGYTF; DNA: TGTGCCAGCAGCTTAGGTCGCAGCGGGGGCGGCTACACCTTC
J: TRBJ2-7; D: -; V: TRBV6-5; CDR3: CASRIGGWSTYEQYF; DNA: TGTGCCAGCAGAATCGGTGGGTGGAGTACCTACGAGCAGTACTTC
J: TRBJ2-3; D: TRBD2; V: TRBV19; CDR3: CASSITSGETDTQYF; DNA: TGTGCCAGTAGTATTACTAGCGGGGAGACAGATACGCAGTATTTT
J: TRBJ1-1; D: -; V: TRBV6-5; CDR3: CASQTGLPPNTEAFF; DNA: TGTGCCAGCCAAACAGGGTTGCCCCCGAACACTGAAGCTTTCTTT
J: TRBJ2-3; D: TRBD1; V: TRBV5-7; CDR3: CASSLAKGAGDGYTDTQYF; DNA: TGTGCCAGCAGCTTGGCCAAGGGGGCAGGGGACGGGTACACAGATACGCAGTATTTT
J: TRBJ1-2; D: TRBD1; V: TRBV4-2; CDR3: CASSTFGTDLYGYTF; DNA: TGTGCCAGCAGCACTTTCGGGACAGACCTCTATGGCTACACCTTC
J: TRBJ2-3; D: -; V: TRBV3-1/TRBV3-2; CDR3: CASSQNAAAPLALQYF; DNA: TGTGCCAGCAGCCAAAACGCCGCAGCCCCCTTGGCCCTGCAGTATTTT